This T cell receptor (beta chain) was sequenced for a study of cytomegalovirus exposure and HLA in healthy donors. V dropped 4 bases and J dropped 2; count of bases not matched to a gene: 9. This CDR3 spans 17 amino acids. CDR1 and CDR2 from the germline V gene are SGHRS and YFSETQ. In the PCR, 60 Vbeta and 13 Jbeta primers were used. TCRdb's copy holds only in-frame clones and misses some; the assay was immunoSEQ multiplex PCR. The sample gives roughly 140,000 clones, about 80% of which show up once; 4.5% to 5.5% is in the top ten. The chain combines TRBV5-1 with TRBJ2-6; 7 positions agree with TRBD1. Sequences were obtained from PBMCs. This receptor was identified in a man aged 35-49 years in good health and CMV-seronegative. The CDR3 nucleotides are TGCGCCAGCAGCCCTGACAGGGAAAGGGCTGGGGCCAACGTCCTGACTTTC. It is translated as CASSPDRERAGANVLTF. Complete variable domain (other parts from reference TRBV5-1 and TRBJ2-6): KAGVTQTPRYLIKTRGQQVTLSCSPISGHRSVSWYQQTPGQGLQFLFEYFSETQRNKGNFPGRFSGRQFSNSRSEMNVSTLELGDSALYLCASSPDRERAGANVLTFGAGSRLTVL.